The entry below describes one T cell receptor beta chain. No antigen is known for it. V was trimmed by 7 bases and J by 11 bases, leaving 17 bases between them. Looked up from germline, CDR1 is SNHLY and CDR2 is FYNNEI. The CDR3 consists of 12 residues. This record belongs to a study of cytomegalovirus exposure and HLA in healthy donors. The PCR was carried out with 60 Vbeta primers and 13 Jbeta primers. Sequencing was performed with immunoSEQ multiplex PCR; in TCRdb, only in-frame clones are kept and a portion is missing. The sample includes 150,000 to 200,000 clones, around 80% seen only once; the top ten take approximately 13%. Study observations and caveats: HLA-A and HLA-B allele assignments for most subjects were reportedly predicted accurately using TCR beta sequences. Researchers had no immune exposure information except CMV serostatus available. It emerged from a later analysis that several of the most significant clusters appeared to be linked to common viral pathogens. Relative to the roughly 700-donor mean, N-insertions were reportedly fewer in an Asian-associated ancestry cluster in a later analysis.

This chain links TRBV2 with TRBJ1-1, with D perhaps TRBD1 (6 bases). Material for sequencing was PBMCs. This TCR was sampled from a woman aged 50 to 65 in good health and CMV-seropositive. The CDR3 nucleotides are TGTGCCAGCACCTTAGGGGGGGGCGCTGCTTTCTTT. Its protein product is CASTLGGGAAFF.